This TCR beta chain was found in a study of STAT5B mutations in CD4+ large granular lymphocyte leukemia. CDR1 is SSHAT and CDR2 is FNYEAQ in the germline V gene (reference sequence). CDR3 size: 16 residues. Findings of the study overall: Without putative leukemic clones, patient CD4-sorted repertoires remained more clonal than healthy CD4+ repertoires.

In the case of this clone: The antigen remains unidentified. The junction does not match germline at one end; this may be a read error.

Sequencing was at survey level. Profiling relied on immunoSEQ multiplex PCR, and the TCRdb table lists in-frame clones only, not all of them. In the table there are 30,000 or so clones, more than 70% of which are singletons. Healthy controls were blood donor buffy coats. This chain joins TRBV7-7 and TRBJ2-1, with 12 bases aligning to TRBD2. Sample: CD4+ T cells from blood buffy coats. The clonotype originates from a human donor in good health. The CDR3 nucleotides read TGTGCTAGCAGCCACGGGACTAGCGGGCTCGGCGATGAGCAGTTCTTC. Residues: CASSHGTSGLGDEQFF.